This T cell receptor (beta chain) was sequenced for a study of T-cell memory formation after mild COVID-19. Study-wide background: TCR clusters largely stayed donor specific.

UMIs and sample barcodes were carried by the TCR alpha and TCR beta cDNA libraries that 5'RACE produced using constant-segment primers. TCRdb independently ran MiXCR on the 5' RACE reads; one entry per CDR3 protein. The sample comprises 120,000 to 150,000 distinct CDR3 sequences, roughly 19% of which are singletons, and about 2% rests with the top ten. In this sample, this clonotype turned up a few times. Its target is unknown. CDR3 size: 14 residues. Between the trimmed V and J ends, which lost 8 bases and 7 bases, there was a span of 20 bases. Germline values: CDR1 MNHNY, CDR2 SVGAGI (reference sequence). Overall study findings and caveats: Day 37-peaking second-wave clones had unconfirmed SARS-CoV-2 specificity. Some clones that responded turned up in pre-infection memory, which suggests that cross-reactive memory joined in.

The chain carries TRBV6-6 and TRBJ1-2; D uncertain. Sequencing was done on a sample of PBMCs or a T cell subset sorted from them (not recorded which). The receptor was isolated from an adult woman who had mild COVID-19 (a few samples of this study predate the infection). Cell type and time point are not known. The CDR3 spells CASLGSSGRSGYTF. The DNA of the CDR3 is TGTGCCAGCCTTGGTTCGTCGGGAAGATCTGGCTACACCTTC.